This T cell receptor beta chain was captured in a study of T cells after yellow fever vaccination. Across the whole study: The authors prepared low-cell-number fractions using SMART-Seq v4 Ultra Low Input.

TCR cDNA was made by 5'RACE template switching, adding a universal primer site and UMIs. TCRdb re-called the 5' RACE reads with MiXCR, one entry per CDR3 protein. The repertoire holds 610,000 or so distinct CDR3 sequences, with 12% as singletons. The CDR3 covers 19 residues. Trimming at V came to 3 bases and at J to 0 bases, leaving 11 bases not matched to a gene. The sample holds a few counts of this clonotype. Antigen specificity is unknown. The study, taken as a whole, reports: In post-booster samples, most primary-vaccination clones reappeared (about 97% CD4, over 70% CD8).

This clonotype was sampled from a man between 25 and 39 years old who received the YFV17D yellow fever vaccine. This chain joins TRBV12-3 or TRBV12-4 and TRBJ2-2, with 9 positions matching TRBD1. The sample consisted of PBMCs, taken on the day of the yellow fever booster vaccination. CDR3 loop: CASSFSGDRVSSNTGELFF. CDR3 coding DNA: TGTGCCAGCAGTTTCTCTGGGGACAGGGTTTCTTCGAACACCGGGGAGCTGTTTTTT.